The 32 T cell receptor beta chains reported below all come from one sample, sequenced in a study of response to subunit inactivated influenza vaccine. TCRdb independently ran MiXCR on the RT-PCR reads; one entry per CDR3 protein. The sample lists 180,000 or so distinct CDR3 sequences; 12% were seen once. These sequences were also reported in another study, on T cells expressing NK-cell markers. That work contributes: 5'RACE template switching built TCR beta cDNA with unique molecular identifiers.

The sequenced sample was CD8+ T cells sorted from PBMCs, obtained about 11 days after vaccination. The origin of the receptors is a middle-aged man who received an inactivated influenza vaccine.

This clonotype was recorded a few times. The rearrangement uses TRBV9 and TRBJ2-7; 9 bases fit TRBD1. Germline assignment: CDR1 SGDLS and CDR2 YYNGEE. The length of the CDR3 is 15 residues. V lost 3 bases and J lost 0; bases outside the gene matches: 4. The CDR3 loop is CASSAGQGNSYEQYF. The CDR3, as DNA: TGTGCCAGCAGCGCTGGACAGGGGAACTCCTACGAGCAGTACTTC. The whole variable domain, filled in from reference TRBV9 and TRBJ2-7, reads DSGVTQTPKHLITATGQRVTLRCSPRSGDLSVYWYQQSLDQGLQFLIQYYNGEERAKGNILERFSAQQFPDLHSELNLSSLELGDSALYFCASSAGQGNSYEQYFGPGTRLTVT.

The genes are TRBV6-1 and TRBJ2-1; D remains ambiguous. The CDR3 is 15 residues long. Germline values: CDR1 MNHNS, CDR2 SASEGT. The ends were cut back, 2 bases at V and 0 bases at J, with 8 bases in the middle. CDR3 in amino acids: CASSEHQSSYNEQFF. DNA of the CDR3: TGTGCCAGCAGTGAACACCAGAGCTCCTACAATGAGCAGTTCTTC.

V and J are TRBV6-1 and TRBJ1-2, with unresolved D. CDR1 is MNHNS, CDR2 SASEGT, per germline. The V end was cut by 5 bases, the J end by 8 bases, with 15 bases between. The length of the CDR3 is 13 residues. CDR3 region: CASSPRTARGYTF. CDR3 DNA sequence: TGTGCCAGCAGTCCCCGGACCGCTCGAGGCTACACCTTC.

This chain joins TRBV12-3 or TRBV12-4 and TRBJ2-1, with D perhaps being TRBD1 or TRBD2 (6 bases each). The CDR3 extends over 15 amino acids. Trimming left V 1 base short and J 4 bases short, with 11 bases between. The CDR3 sequence is CASSLVGGAYNEQFF. The CDR3 DNA sequence: TGTGCCAGCAGTTTAGTGGGGGGCGCGTACAATGAGCAGTTCTTC.

This clonotype was detected only a few times. The chain combines TRBV4-3 with TRBJ2-7, with D unresolved. Trimming removed 1 base from V and 3 bases from J, with 13 bases in between. CDR3 length equals 15 residues. The germline CDR1 and CDR2 sequences are LGHNA and YSLEER. The DNA of the CDR3 is TGCGCCAGCAGCCAAGCGAGACAATCGGGCTACGAGCAGTACTTC. It codes for CASSQARQSGYEQYF.

This chain connects TRBV30 to TRBJ2-7; 9 bases match TRBD1. This CDR3 is 15 amino acids long. Germline CDR1 GTSNPN, CDR2 SVGIG (reference sequence). The V and J ends lost 4 bases and 2 bases, in that order; junction bases with no gene match: 9. This chain's CDR3 is CAWTGDREDAYEQYF. CDR3 bases: TGTGCCTGGACCGGGGACAGGGAGGATGCCTACGAGCAGTACTTC.

The table lists this clonotype with many counts. The chain combines TRBV29-1 with TRBJ2-1; a weak D match, TRBD1 (5 bases). V was pared by 6 bases and J by 6 bases, with 12 bases between. Per germline, CDR1 SQVTM and CDR2 ANQGSEA. The CDR3 covers 12 residues. In nucleotides, the CDR3 is TGCAGCGTACTTATCAGGGTCAATGAGCAGTTCTTC. Its protein is CSVLIRVNEQFF.

The chain combines TRBV30 with TRBJ2-7; D perhaps matches TRBD1 (6 bases). Between the trimmed V and J ends, which lost 2 bases and 4 bases, there was a span of 12 bases. Germline-derived CDR1 and CDR2 are GTSNPN and SVGIG (reference sequence). The CDR3 covers 13 residues. The CDR3 protein is CAWSHGRGYEQYF. The DNA of the CDR3 is TGTGCCTGGAGTCACGGCAGGGGATACGAGCAGTACTTC. Full variable domain (remainder filled in from reference TRBV30 and TRBJ2-7): SQTIHQWPATLVQPVGSPLSLECTVEGTSNPNLYWYRQAAGRGLQLLFYSVGIGQISSEVPQNLSASRPQDRQFILSSKKLLLSDSGFYLCAWSHGRGYEQYFGPGTRLTVT.

This clonotype was recorded many times. The chain is built from TRBV7-2 and TRBJ2-1; TRBD1 matches 9 bases. The germline gives CDR1 SGHTA, CDR2 FQGNSA. The CDR3 totals 16 residues. Germline trimming cut 6 bases from V and 7 bases from J; bases unmatched to any gene: 13. CDR3 amino acids: CASRTSPGQGRNEQFF. CDR3 nucleotides: TGTGCCAGCAGGACCAGCCCGGGACAGGGTCGGAATGAGCAGTTCTTC.

This clonotype was counted between two and nine times. V gene TRBV29-1 combines with J gene TRBJ2-3; weak D call: TRBD2 (5 bases). This CDR3 region has 15 residues. CDR1 SQVTM and CDR2 ANQGSEA come from the germline V gene. V lost 4 bases and J lost 1, with 15 bases in between. The CDR3 protein is CSVAHVAGRTDTQYF. The CDR3 bases are TGCAGCGTTGCCCATGTCGCGGGCCGCACAGATACGCAGTATTTT.

This clonotype occurred a few times. This chain joins TRBV18 and TRBJ2-1; the D is unclear. Trimming pared 4 bases from V and 5 bases from J, leaving 6 bases between. CDR3 size: 12 residues. The germline V gene encodes CDR1 KGHSH and CDR2 LQKENI. CDR3 DNA: TGTGCCAGCTCACTCCAAGACAATGAGCAGTTCTTC. Translating gives CASSLQDNEQFF.

This clonotype was observed a few times. The chain combines TRBV4-3 with TRBJ1-2, with a possible D match to TRBD1 (5 bases). Germline loops: CDR1 LGHNA, CDR2 YSLEER. This CDR3 contains 16 residues. V lost 4 bases to trimming and J lost 0 bases, with 15 bases between them. CDR3 coding DNA: TGCGCCAGCAGCCTTAAGGGGAGGCACTCTAACTATGGCTACACCTTC. Translating gives CASSLKGRHSNYGYTF.

V usage is TRBV6-1 and J usage is TRBJ1-1; tentative D call: TRBD1 (6 bases). Looked up from germline, CDR1 is MNHNS and CDR2 is SASEGT. The CDR3 totals 15 residues. The V end was cut by 6 bases, the J end by 3 bases, with 17 bases between. The CDR3 here is CASRETQGLDTEAFF. CDR3 sequence (DNA): TGTGCCAGCAGAGAGACACAGGGATTGGACACTGAAGCTTTCTTT.

This clonotype came up a few times. The chain links TRBV21-1 to TRBJ2-1; the tabulated D call, TRBD2, remains unverified against the DNA. TRBV21-1 is termed a pseudogene. This CDR3 has 17 amino acids. CDR3 protein: CASSKQGSGDPYNEQFF. In DNA, the CDR3 is TGTGCCAGCAGCAAACAAGGTAGCGGGGACCCCTACAATGAGCAGTTCTTC.

The chain carries TRBV18 and TRBJ1-2; D not resolved. The CDR3 is made up of 13 amino acids. CDR1 is KGHSH, CDR2 LQKENI, per germline. V lost 2 bases to trimming and J lost 5 bases, with 9 bases between them. The CDR3 DNA sequence: TGTGCCAGCTCACCAAGGCCAACTTATGGCTACACCTTC. This encodes CASSPRPTYGYTF.

This chain uses TRBV29-1 with TRBJ2-7; D unclear. Germline CDR1 SQVTM, CDR2 ANQGSEA. The CDR3 extends over 13 amino acids. CDR3 sequence: CRDICCISYEQYF. As DNA, the CDR3 is TGCAGAGATATATGCTGCATCTCCTACGAGCAGTACTTC.

This clonotype was counted many times. The V gene is TRBV28, the J gene TRBJ2-7; 11 bases line up with TRBD1. Germline values: CDR1 MDHEN, CDR2 SYDVKM. The CDR3 has 16 amino acids. J was trimmed by 2 bases and V by 3 bases; bases with no gene match: 6. The CDR3 DNA reads as TGTGCCAGCAGTTTGGCCGGGACAGGGGGAACCTACGAGCAGTACTTC. Translation: CASSLAGTGGTYEQYF.

This clonotype appeared many times. This rearrangement joins TRBV4-3 to TRBJ2-1; TRBD2 matches 9 bases. J lost 10 bases, V lost 3 bases, and 4 bases had no gene match. The CDR3 consists of 13 residues. Germline CDR1 and CDR2: LGHNA and YSLEER. The CDR3 here is CASSHALAGEQFF. CDR3 coding DNA: TGCGCCAGCAGCCACGCACTAGCGGGCGAGCAGTTCTTC.

The sample holds a few counts of this clonotype. J is TRBJ2-5 and V is TRBV12-3 or TRBV12-4; 9 bases align to TRBD2. The CDR3 loop spans 12 amino acids. The ends lost 10 bases at V and 10 bases at J; junction bases unmatched: 10. The CDR3 spells CATGLAGGDQYF. The CDR3 DNA sequence: TGTGCCACGGGACTAGCAGGCGGGGACCAGTACTTC.

V and J are TRBV5-1 and TRBJ2-2, with 8 bases matching TRBD1. In germline, CDR1 is SGHRS, CDR2 YFSETQ. The CDR3 extends over 17 amino acids. Germline trimming cut 6 bases from V and 0 bases from J; bases unmatched to any gene: 10. As DNA, the CDR3 is TGCGCCAGCACCCTGCCCGAGACAGGGGCGAACACCGGGGAGCTGTTTTTT. Protein sequence: CASTLPETGANTGELFF.

This clonotype appeared many times. The chain is built from TRBV5-1 and TRBJ2-5; D remains unclear. Trimming removed 1 base at V and 4 bases at J, with 5 bases between. The CDR3 loop spans 12 amino acids. The germline V gene encodes CDR1 SGHRS and CDR2 YFSETQ. CDR3 protein: CASSLLAETQYF. CDR3 nucleotide sequence: TGCGCCAGCAGCTTGCTGGCAGAGACCCAGTACTTC.

V is TRBV5-5 and J is TRBJ2-7; a possible D gene is TRBD1 (5 bases). The CDR3 runs to 13 residues. V was cut by 4 bases and J by 1 base, with 9 bases left in between. CDR1 and CDR2 from the germline V gene are SGHKS and YYEKEE (reference sequence). The CDR3 spells CASSDRTSYEQYF. In DNA form, the CDR3 reads TGTGCCAGCAGCGACAGAACATCCTACGAGCAGTACTTC.

This clonotype showed up many times. The genes are TRBV7-8 and TRBJ1-1; D gene uncertain. CDR1 is SGHVS and CDR2 is FQNEAQ in the germline V gene. Trimming removed 4 bases from V and 7 bases from J, with 13 bases in between. This CDR3 has 13 amino acids. CDR3 in amino acids: CASSSGRSLEAFF. The CDR3 DNA is TGTGCCAGCAGCTCCGGGAGATCCCTTGAAGCTTTCTTT.

This chain links TRBV7-9 with TRBJ2-7; possible D gene TRBD1, 5 bases. Germline assignment: CDR1 SEHNR and CDR2 FQNEAQ (reference sequence). V shed 1 base and J shed 5 bases, with 9 bases lying between them. This CDR3 has 13 residues. The CDR3 nucleotides read TGTGCCAGCAGCTTAGATTGGGGCCACGAGCAGTACTTC. This encodes CASSLDWGHEQYF. The entire variable domain, with the rest obtained from reference TRBV7-9 and TRBJ2-7, is as follows: DTGVSQNPRHKITKRGQNVTFRCDPISEHNRLYWYRQTLGQGPEFLTYFQNEAQLEKSRLLSDRFSAERPKGSFSTLEIQRTEQGDSAMYLCASSLDWGHEQYFGPGTRLTVT.

This clonotype was recorded a few times. CDR3 nucleotide sequence: TGCAGTGCTAGTAGGGTGTTCTACGAGCAGTACTTC. It codes for CSASRVFYEQYF. The chain has TRBV20-1 and TRBJ2-7; D call uncertain. The germline V and J ends were trimmed by 3 bases and 3 bases, with 9 bases remaining between them. The CDR3 runs 12 residues. Per germline, CDR1 DFQATT and CDR2 SNEGSKA (reference sequence).

In this sample, this clonotype turned up a few times. The V gene is TRBV12-3 or TRBV12-4, the J gene TRBJ2-7; D gene unclear. Trimming removed 6 bases at V and 1 base at J, with 13 bases between. This CDR3 has 14 amino acids. CDR3 sequence reads: CASSLVLPSYEQYF. CDR3 DNA sequence: TGTGCCAGCAGCCTGGTACTTCCGTCCTACGAGCAGTACTTC.

The CDR3 loop reads CASSAHRTNEKLFF. CDR3 in DNA: TGTGCCAGCAGTGCACATCGGACTAATGAAAAACTGTTTTTT. This chain joins TRBV12-3 or TRBV12-4 and TRBJ1-4; D gene uncertain. With 5 bases removed from V and 2 bases from J, the gap between germline ends came to 9 bases. The CDR3 covers 14 residues.

This clonotype turned up a few times. The chain couples TRBV9 to TRBJ2-3; 8 bases map to TRBD1. This CDR3 contains 15 residues. In germline, CDR1 is SGDLS, CDR2 YYNGEE. V dropped 3 bases and J dropped 0; count of bases not matched to a gene: 3. CDR3: CASSAGQASTDTQYF. CDR3 nucleotide sequence: TGTGCCAGCAGCGCGGGACAGGCAAGCACAGATACGCAGTATTTT.

The rearrangement joins TRBV27 to TRBJ2-5; TRBD1 matches at 8 bases. J lost 5 bases, V lost 3 bases, and 5 bases had no gene match. CDR3 size: 14 residues. Germline-derived CDR1 and CDR2 are MNHEY and SMNVEV (reference sequence). CDR3 sequence: CASSLQGARETQYF. CDR3 bases: TGTGCCAGCAGTTTGCAGGGGGCGCGGGAGACCCAGTACTTC.

This clonotype has just a few counts. This CDR3 reads CASSLSGQSSYEQYF. For the CDR3, the DNA is TGTGCCAGCAGTTTATCGGGACAGAGCTCCTACGAGCAGTACTTC. The rearrangement joins TRBV28 to TRBJ2-7, with 7 bases that match TRBD1. After removal of 1 base from V and 0 bases from J, the junction contained 3 bases not matched to a gene. Germline values: CDR1 MDHEN, CDR2 SYDVKM. This CDR3 has 15 residues.

The gene calls are TRBV27 and TRBJ2-1; D is uncertain. From germline, CDR1 is MNHEY and CDR2 SMNVEV (reference sequence). The CDR3 has 14 amino acids. Deletions cut 3 bases from V and 0 bases from J, with 6 bases between. The CDR3 nucleotides are TGTGCCAGCAGTTTGAAAAGCTCCTACAATGAGCAGTTCTTC. It specifies CASSLKSSYNEQFF.

This clonotype came up many times. The chain combines TRBV2 with TRBJ1-4, with D tentatively TRBD1 (5 bases). The CDR3 runs to 17 residues. V was pared by 4 bases and J by 2 bases, with 17 bases between. CDR1 SNHLY and CDR2 FYNNEI come from the germline V gene. CDR3 nucleotide sequence: TGTGCCAGCAGTGCCCCCAGGGCGTCGGCGACTAATGAAAAACTGTTTTTT. Its protein product is CASSAPRASATNEKLFF.